The text below deals with one TCR beta chain. The antigen is not known. The CDR3 covers 15 residues. Germline V gene data show CDR1 as MNHNS and CDR2 as SASEGT. Trimming removed 4 bases from V and 3 bases from J, with 16 bases in between. This sample is part of a study of cytotoxic CD8 clonotypes in ibrutinib-treated CLL. Study-level information: Included were 11 to 12 relapsed/refractory and approximately 15 treatment-naive patients, of whom some 17 were IGHV unmutated. General study results and limits: Clonality increased at ibrutinib response and stayed stable in sustained remission. At progression, however, it fell back toward baseline.

Target depth was 1 in 200,000 to 1 in 1 million T cells, about 10x per clonotype. Assay: immunoSEQ multiplex PCR; the TCRdb copy retains only in-frame clones and omits some. In the table there are around 160,000 clones, around 84% of which are singletons. The TCR was taken from a human donor with chronic lymphocytic leukemia. V and J are TRBV6-1 and TRBJ2-7; TRBD1 or TRBD2 may be the D gene (5 bases each). The starting material was PBMCs, obtained after 12 months of ibrutinib treatment. CDR3 nucleotide sequence: TGTGCCAGCAGTGGGACCGGGACCGAACTCTACGAGCAGTACTTC. Amino acid sequence: CASSGTGTELYEQYF.